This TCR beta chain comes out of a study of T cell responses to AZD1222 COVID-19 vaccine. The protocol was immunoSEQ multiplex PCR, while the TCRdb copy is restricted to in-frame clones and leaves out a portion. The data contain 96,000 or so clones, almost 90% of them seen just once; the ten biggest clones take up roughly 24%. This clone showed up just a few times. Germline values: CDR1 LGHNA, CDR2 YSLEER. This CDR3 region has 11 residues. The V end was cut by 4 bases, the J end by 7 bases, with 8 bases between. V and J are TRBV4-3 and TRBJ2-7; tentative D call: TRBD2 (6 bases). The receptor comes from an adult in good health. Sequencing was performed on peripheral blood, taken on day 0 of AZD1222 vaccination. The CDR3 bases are TGCGCCAGCAGCCGCGGGGCAGAGCAGTACTTC. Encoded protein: CASSRGAEQYF.